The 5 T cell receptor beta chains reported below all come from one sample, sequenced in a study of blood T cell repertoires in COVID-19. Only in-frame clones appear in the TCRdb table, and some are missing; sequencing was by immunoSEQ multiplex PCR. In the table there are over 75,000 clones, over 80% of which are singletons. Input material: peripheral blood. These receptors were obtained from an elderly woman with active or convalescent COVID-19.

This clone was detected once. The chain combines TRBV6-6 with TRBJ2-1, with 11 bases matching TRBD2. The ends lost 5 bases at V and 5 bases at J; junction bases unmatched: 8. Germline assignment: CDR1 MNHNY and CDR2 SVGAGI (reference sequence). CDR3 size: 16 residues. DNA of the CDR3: TGTGCCAGCAGTGCCTATCTAGCGGGGGGAGACAATGAGCAGTTCTTC. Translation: CASSAYLAGGDNEQFF.

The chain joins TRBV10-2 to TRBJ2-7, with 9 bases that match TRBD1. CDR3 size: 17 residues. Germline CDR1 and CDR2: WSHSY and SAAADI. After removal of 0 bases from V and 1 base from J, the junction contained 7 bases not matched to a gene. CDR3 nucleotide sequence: TGCGCCAGCAGTGAGTCGACTGGACAGGGGCTATCCTACGAGCAGTACTTC. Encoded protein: CASSESTGQGLSYEQYF.

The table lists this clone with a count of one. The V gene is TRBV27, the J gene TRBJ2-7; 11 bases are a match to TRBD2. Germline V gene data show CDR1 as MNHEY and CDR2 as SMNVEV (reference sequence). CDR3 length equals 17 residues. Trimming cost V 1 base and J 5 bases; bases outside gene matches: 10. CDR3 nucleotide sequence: TGTGCCAGCAGTTTATATCCACCGGGACTAGCGGTTGACGAGCAGTACTTC. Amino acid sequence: CASSLYPPGLAVDEQYF.

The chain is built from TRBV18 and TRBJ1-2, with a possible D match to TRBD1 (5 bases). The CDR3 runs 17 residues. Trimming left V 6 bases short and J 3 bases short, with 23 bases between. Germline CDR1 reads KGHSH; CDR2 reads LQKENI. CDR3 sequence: CASSIGVFPSLDYGYTF. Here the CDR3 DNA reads TGTGCCAGCTCGATAGGGGTTTTTCCCTCTTTGGACTATGGCTACACCTTC.

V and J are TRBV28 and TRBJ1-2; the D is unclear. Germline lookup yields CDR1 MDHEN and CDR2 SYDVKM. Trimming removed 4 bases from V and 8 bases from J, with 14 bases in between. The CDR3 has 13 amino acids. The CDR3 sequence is CASSSNPFEGYTF. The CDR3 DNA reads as TGTGCCAGCAGTTCTAACCCTTTTGAGGGCTACACCTTC.